This T cell receptor beta chain was identified in a study of blood T cell repertoires in COVID-19. Study-wide context: Both acute and convalescent COVID-19 samples were obtained from the United States, Italy and Spain. Nucleic acid was either cDNA or gDNA, and it came from T cells, B-cell-depleted T cells, or PBMCs.

Original analysis: The assay estimated nucleated cells by amplifying reference gene primers. The protocol was immunoSEQ multiplex PCR, while the TCRdb copy is restricted to in-frame clones and leaves out a portion. V and J calls and clone size are copied from that table; D and trimming were computed from the DNA. The repertoire consists of tens of thousands of clones, with around 80% occurring once and the leading ten covering 28%. Sequenced: peripheral blood. The receptor was isolated from a woman aged 80 or older with active or convalescent COVID-19.

In DNA form, the CDR3 reads TGTGCCAGCAGAGACAATGGAAACACCATATATTTT. Encoded protein: CASRDNGNTIYF. This chain links TRBV6-5 with TRBJ1-3; D gene uncertain. In germline, CDR1 is MNHEY, CDR2 SVGAGI. Deletions cut 6 bases from V and 3 bases from J, with 6 bases between. CDR3 length: 12 amino acids.